The 24 T cell receptor beta chains below come from one sample, sequenced in a study of memory CD4+ T cells and cytomegalovirus serostatus. Single viable CD3+CD4+CD8-CD45RO+ cells were sorted as the memory CD4+ T cells. Assay: immunoSEQ multiplex PCR; the TCRdb copy retains only in-frame clones and omits some. The sample has about 64,000 clones; approximately 71% are singletons. Sequenced input: memory CD4+ T cells from blood. The source of these receptors is an adult in good health and CMV-seronegative.

This chain links TRBV19 with TRBJ1-4; perhaps TRBD1 as D (6 bases). V lost 10 bases and J lost 6, with 18 bases in between. Germline V gives CDR1 LNHDA, CDR2 SQIVND (reference sequence). This CDR3 is built from 14 residues. As DNA, the CDR3 is TGTGCCACCAAAAGGGTGGACAGCGATGAAAAACTGTTTTTT. Its translation: CATKRVDSDEKLFF.

V is TRBV5-1 and J is TRBJ2-7; 16 bases agree with TRBD2. This CDR3 spans 16 amino acids. From germline, CDR1 is SGHRS and CDR2 YFSETQ. V shed 4 bases, J shed 2 bases, and the junction held 3 bases outside the gene matches. CDR3 in DNA: TGCGCCAGCAGCGGGACTAGCGGGAGGGCGACCTACGAGCAGTACTTC. It codes for CASSGTSGRATYEQYF.

The chain is built from TRBV4-1 and TRBJ1-2, with D maybe TRBD1 (6 bases). Trimming left V 0 bases short and J 4 bases short, with 6 bases between. The CDR3 is 13 amino acids. Germline V CDR1 and CDR2: MGHRA, YSYEKL. CDR3 in DNA: TGCGCCAGCAGCCAAGACAGGGGCTATGGCTACACCTTC. It codes for CASSQDRGYGYTF.

The J gene is TRBJ1-1, the V gene TRBV19, with 8 bases lining up with TRBD1. V lost 6 bases to trimming and J lost 6 bases; unmatched junction nucleotides: 6. CDR3 length: 13 residues. The germline CDR1 and CDR2 sequences are LNHDA and SQIVND (reference sequence). CDR3 sequence (DNA): TGTGCCAGTAGAAGGACAGGGCTCCCTGAAGCTTTCTTT. This translates into CASRRTGLPEAFF.

The chain has TRBV18 and TRBJ1-1; D not certain. Per the germline V gene, CDR1 is KGHSH and CDR2 is LQKENI. This CDR3 comprises 14 residues. Trimming took off 3 bases at V and 4 bases at J, with 12 bases between the two ends. The CDR3 bases are TGTGCCAGCTCACCGGGAGGGTGGGGCACTGAAGCTTTCTTT. Translating gives CASSPGGWGTEAFF. Variable domain in full (rest from reference TRBV18 and TRBJ1-1): NAGVMQNPRHLVRRRGQEARLRCSPMKGHSHVYWYRQLPEEGLKFMVYLQKENIIDESGMPKERFSAEFPKEGPSILRIQQVVRGDSAAYFCASSPGGWGTEAFFGQGTRLTVV.

This chain links TRBV5-1 with TRBJ2-7; D is perhaps TRBD2 (6 bases). V lost 5 bases to trimming and J lost 1 base, with 10 bases between them. CDR1 SGHRS and CDR2 YFSETQ come from the germline V gene. The CDR3 covers 13 residues. The CDR3 sequence is CASSRTISYEQYF. The CDR3 DNA reads as TGCGCCAGCAGTCGGACTATTTCCTACGAGCAGTACTTC.

The table lists this clone with a few counts. The V call is TRBV18, the J call TRBJ1-1; D is uncertain. This CDR3 has 13 residues. Germline CDR1 KGHSH, CDR2 LQKENI. V was shortened by 0 bases and J by 4 bases, with 6 bases between the two germline ends. CDR3 region: CASSPPPSTEAFF. CDR3 sequence (DNA): TGTGCCAGCTCACCACCGCCAAGCACTGAAGCTTTCTTT.

This chain connects TRBV6-4 to TRBJ2-3; D is unresolved. Germline V CDR1 and CDR2: MRHNA, SNTAGT. Trimming took 6 bases from V and 2 from J, leaving 18 bases between them. CDR3 size: 16 residues. CDR3 nucleotides: TGTGCCAGCAGCCCCCCCTATAATCTCTCCACAGATACGCAGTATTTT. Its translation: CASSPPYNLSTDTQYF.

The rearrangement links TRBV6-5 to TRBJ2-4; 8 positions match TRBD1. V trimming: 6 bases; J trimming: 7 bases; junction bases outside the gene matches: 8. This CDR3 spans 14 amino acids. Germline CDR1 MNHEY, CDR2 SVGAGI. The CDR3 reads CASRRTGTVNIQYF. CDR3 nucleotide sequence: TGTGCCAGCAGACGGACAGGGACTGTCAACATTCAGTACTTC.

The chain recombines TRBV30 with TRBJ2-1; D unresolved. This CDR3 has 14 residues. Germline CDR1 is GTSNPN and CDR2 is SVGIG (reference sequence). V was cut by 5 bases and J by 0 bases, with 11 bases left in between. For the CDR3, the DNA is TGTGCCTGGGGTGCAGGAAGCTCCTACAATGAGCAGTTCTTC. It yields the protein CAWGAGSSYNEQFF.

V and J are TRBV10-2 and TRBJ1-4; unclear D gene. This CDR3 spans 13 amino acids. Germline CDR1 is WSHSY and CDR2 is SAAADI. V gave up 6 bases and J gave up 6 bases, with 11 bases separating them. The CDR3 DNA reads as TGCGCCAGCAGGTCTACGAGGGATGAAAAACTGTTTTTT. It specifies CASRSTRDEKLFF.

This clone was detected a few times. The rearrangement links TRBV6-5 to TRBJ2-7; D perhaps matches TRBD1 (6 bases). The CDR3 covers 14 residues. Germline-derived CDR1 and CDR2 are MNHEY and SVGAGI. Trimming pared 4 bases from V and 4 bases from J, leaving 14 bases between. CDR3 in amino acids: CASSFHYQGYEQYF. The CDR3 coding sequence is TGTGCCAGCAGTTTCCACTATCAGGGGTACGAGCAGTACTTC.

This rearrangement joins TRBV5-4 to TRBJ1-2; 11 bases match TRBD1. The germline CDR1 and CDR2 sequences are SGHNT and YYREEE (reference sequence). The CDR3 is made up of 15 amino acids. V lost 0 bases and J lost 7; bases outside the gene matches: 5. The CDR3, as DNA: TGTGCCAGCAGCTTGGGGTGGACAGGGGGCGGTGGCTACACCTTC. This encodes CASSLGWTGGGGYTF.

The CDR3 region has the DNA TGCGCCAGCAGCATACTTTCGGGACAGGGCTTTTACGAGCAGTACTTC. The encoded protein is CASSILSGQGFYEQYF. The chain has TRBV5-1 and TRBJ2-7; 9 positions agree with TRBD1. Germline trimming cut 4 bases from V and 4 bases from J; bases unmatched to any gene: 12. The CDR3 runs 16 residues. Germline CDR1 and CDR2: SGHRS and YFSETQ. Together with reference TRBV5-1 and TRBJ2-7, the CDR3 gives the full variable domain: KAGVTQTPRYLIKTRGQQVTLSCSPISGHRSVSWYQQTPGQGLQFLFEYFSETQRNKGNFPGRFSGRQFSNSRSEMNVSTLELGDSALYLCASSILSGQGFYEQYFGPGTRLTVT.

This clone has just a few counts. The V call is TRBV10-3, the J call TRBJ1-1; TRBD1 aligns across 7 bases. The CDR3 extends over 14 amino acids. In germline, CDR1 is ENHRY, CDR2 SYGVKD. The ends lost 2 bases at V and 6 bases at J; junction bases unmatched: 6. Written as DNA, the CDR3 is TGTGCCATCAGTGAGCCCGGACAGGCTGCTGAAGCTTTCTTT. As protein: CAISEPGQAAEAFF.

DNA of the CDR3: TGCGCCAGCGGGACGGCCCCGGCCTACACCTTC. Amino acids: CASGTAPAYTF. The chain is built from TRBV5-1 and TRBJ1-2, with D tentatively TRBD1 (5 bases). Germline assignment: CDR1 SGHRS and CDR2 YFSETQ. Trimming left V 7 bases short and J 10 bases short, with 14 bases between. The CDR3 sequence is 11 residues long.

The chain links TRBV7-3 to TRBJ1-1; D might be TRBD1 (6 bases). Trimming removed 5 bases from V and 4 bases from J, with 14 bases in between. In germline, CDR1 is SGHTA, CDR2 FQGTGA. This CDR3 comprises 14 residues. CDR3 DNA: TGTGCCAGCAGCACTGGACAGCTAGGCACTGAAGCTTTCTTT. The encoded protein is CASSTGQLGTEAFF.

The chain uses TRBV6-5 and TRBJ2-4; the D is unclear. V shed 6 bases and J shed 8 bases, with 11 bases lying between them. CDR1 and CDR2 (germline): MNHEY, SVGAGI. CDR3 length equals 12 residues. DNA for the CDR3: TGTGCCAGCAGAACATTTGGAGACATTCAGTACTTC. This translates into CASRTFGDIQYF.

The CDR3 loop is CASSESRVTQYF. CDR3 DNA sequence: TGTGCCAGCAGTGAAAGCAGGGTGACCCAGTACTTC. The chain uses TRBV6-1 and TRBJ2-5; TRBD1 is a possible D gene (5 bases). This CDR3 contains 12 residues. Germline CDR1 is MNHNS and CDR2 is SASEGT. V dropped 2 bases and J dropped 7 bases, with 8 bases sitting between them.

The V gene is TRBV7-3, the J gene TRBJ1-1; unclear D gene. The V gene lost 5 bases and the J gene lost 2 bases, with 12 bases spanning the gap. CDR1 and CDR2 from the germline V gene are SGHTA and FQGTGA. The CDR3 covers 14 residues. The CDR3 reads CASSPTVDNTEAFF. DNA for the CDR3: TGTGCCAGCAGCCCGACGGTCGATAACACTGAAGCTTTCTTT.

This sequence joins TRBV2 and TRBJ2-7; no firm D call. Germline V gene data show CDR1 as SNHLY and CDR2 as FYNNEI. V was clipped by 3 bases and J by 0 bases, with 12 bases between them. This CDR3 is 15 amino acids long. The CDR3 bases are TGTGCCAGCAGTGAGCAGCCCTATAACTCCTACGAGCAGTACTTC. This codes for CASSEQPYNSYEQYF.

The sample holds a few counts of this clone. The J gene is TRBJ1-1, the V gene TRBV9; 7 nucleotides agree with TRBD1. With 0 bases clipped from V and 1 base from J, the junction kept 0 bases outside the gene matches. This CDR3 is 14 amino acids long. The germline V gene has CDR1 SGDLS and CDR2 YYNGEE. The CDR3 DNA reads as TGTGCCAGCAGCGTAGGACAGGGGAACACTGAAGCTTTCTTT. Translated, it gives CASSVGQGNTEAFF. The complete variable domain, with remaining parts taken from reference TRBV9 and TRBJ1-1, reads DSGVTQTPKHLITATGQRVTLRCSPRSGDLSVYWYQQSLDQGLQFLIQYYNGEERAKGNILERFSAQQFPDLHSELNLSSLELGDSALYFCASSVGQGNTEAFFGQGTRLTVV.

The chain uses TRBV2 and TRBJ2-7, with 8 bases fitting TRBD2. The germline V gene encodes CDR1 SNHLY and CDR2 FYNNEI. V lost 4 bases to trimming and J lost 3 bases; unmatched junction nucleotides: 2. This CDR3 region has 13 residues. CDR3 sequence: CASSGLAGYEQYF. The CDR3 nucleotides are TGTGCCAGCAGTGGGCTAGCGGGCTACGAGCAGTACTTC.

The rearrangement uses TRBV2 and TRBJ1-2; possibly TRBD1 for D (6 bases). V was cut by 4 bases and J by 6 bases, with 12 bases left in between. Germline V gives CDR1 SNHLY, CDR2 FYNNEI. This CDR3 comprises 13 residues. The CDR3 region is CASSVRGVDGYTF. CDR3 in DNA: TGTGCCAGCAGTGTGAGGGGGGTGGATGGCTACACCTTC.